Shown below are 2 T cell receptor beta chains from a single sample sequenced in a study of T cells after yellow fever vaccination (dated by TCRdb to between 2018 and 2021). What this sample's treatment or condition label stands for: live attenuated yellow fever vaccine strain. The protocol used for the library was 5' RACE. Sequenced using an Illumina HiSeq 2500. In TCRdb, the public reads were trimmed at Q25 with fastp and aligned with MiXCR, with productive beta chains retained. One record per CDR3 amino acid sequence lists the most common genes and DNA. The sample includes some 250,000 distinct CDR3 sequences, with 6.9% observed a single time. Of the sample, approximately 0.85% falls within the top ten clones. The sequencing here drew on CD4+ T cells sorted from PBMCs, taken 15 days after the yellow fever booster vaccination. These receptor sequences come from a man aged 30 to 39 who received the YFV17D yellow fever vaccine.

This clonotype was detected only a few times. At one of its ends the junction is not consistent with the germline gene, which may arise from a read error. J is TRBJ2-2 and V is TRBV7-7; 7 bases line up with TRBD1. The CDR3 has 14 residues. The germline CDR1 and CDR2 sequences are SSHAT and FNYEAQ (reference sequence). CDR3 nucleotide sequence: TGTGCTAGCAGCCCCTACAGGGGTCTCGGGGAGCTGTTTTTT. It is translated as CASSPYRGLGELFF.

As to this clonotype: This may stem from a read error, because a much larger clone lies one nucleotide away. The CDR3 bases are TGCGCCAGAAGCTCGTCGCTAGGGAGGGCCTACGAGCAGTACTTC. Its translation: CARSSSLGRAYEQYF. V and J are TRBV5-1 and TRBJ2-7, with 7 bases matching TRBD2. CDR3 length: 15 residues. Germline V gives CDR1 SGHRS, CDR2 YFSETQ.